Listed below are T cell receptor beta chains from one sample, sequenced in a study of cytomegalovirus exposure and HLA in healthy donors. The table came from immunoSEQ multiplex PCR; TCRdb's copy has only in-frame clones and leaves some out. There are more than 300,000 clones in the sample; roughly 90% occur only once, and under 0.9% lies in the top ten. The material sequenced was PBMCs. All receptors come from a woman between 18 and 29 years old in good health and CMV-seronegative. Each CDR3 is given with its conserved first and last residue. A D gene is named only where the DNA matches it firmly. Not all rows give a size; the values are once, few, many and, for expanded clones, a class.

j_gene: TRBJ1-5; d_gene: TRBD1; abundance: .; v_gene: TRBV10-1; CDR3aa: CASIPDRRSNQPQHF; CDR3nt: TGCGCCAGCATACCGGACAGGAGGAGCAATCAGCCCCAGCATTTT
j_gene: TRBJ1-1; d_gene: .; abundance: .; v_gene: TRBV4-1; CDR3aa: CASSLGAASFEAFF; CDR3nt: TGCGCCAGCAGTTTGGGCGCAGCCTCTTTTGAAGCTTTCTTT
j_gene: TRBJ2-7; d_gene: .; abundance: .; v_gene: TRBV9; CDR3aa: CASSVEERAGPQYF; CDR3nt: TGTGCCAGCAGCGTAGAGGAGCGTGCCGGCCCCCAGTACTTC
j_gene: TRBJ2-5; d_gene: .; abundance: .; v_gene: TRBV7-8; CDR3aa: CASSLGGEETQYF; CDR3nt: TGTGCCAGCAGCTTAGGGGGGGAGGAGACCCAGTACTTC
j_gene: TRBJ1-1; d_gene: .; abundance: .; v_gene: TRBV28; CDR3aa: CASSWGTAEAFF; CDR3nt: TGTGCCAGCAGTTGGGGGACTGCTGAAGCTTTCTTT
j_gene: TRBJ2-1; d_gene: TRBD1; abundance: .; v_gene: TRBV7-2; CDR3aa: CASSSTGQVGGGEQFF; CDR3nt: TGTGCCAGCAGCTCAACCGGACAGGTCGGCGGTGGTGAGCAGTTCTTC
j_gene: TRBJ2-7; d_gene: .; abundance: .; v_gene: TRBV5-5; CDR3aa: CASSLRTSSSYEQYF; CDR3nt: TGTGCCAGCAGCTTAAGGACTTCAAGCTCCTACGAGCAGTACTTC
j_gene: TRBJ2-4; d_gene: TRBD1; abundance: .; v_gene: TRBV7-9; CDR3aa: CASSLPGQDENIQYF; CDR3nt: TGTGCCAGCAGCCTACCGGGACAGGATGAAAACATTCAGTACTTC
j_gene: TRBJ1-2; d_gene: .; abundance: .; v_gene: TRBV18; CDR3aa: CASSPGGETRTF; CDR3nt: TGTGCCAGCTCACCAGGGGGCGAAACGCGGACCTTC
j_gene: TRBJ2-7; d_gene: TRBD2; abundance: .; v_gene: TRBV7-9; CDR3aa: CASSPGASGYNEQYF; CDR3nt: TGTGCCAGCAGCCCGGGGGCTAGCGGGTACAACGAGCAGTACTTC
j_gene: TRBJ1-3; d_gene: TRBD1; abundance: .; v_gene: TRBV4-1; CDR3aa: CASSHPGGRKTGNTIYF; CDR3nt: TGCGCCAGCAGCCATCCAGGGGGGCGAAAGACTGGAAACACCATATATTTT
j_gene: TRBJ1-5; d_gene: TRBD1; abundance: .; v_gene: TRBV27; CDR3aa: CASSWDRNSNQPQHF; CDR3nt: TGTGCCAGCAGTTGGGACAGGAATAGCAATCAGCCCCAGCATTTT
j_gene: TRBJ2-3; d_gene: .; abundance: .; v_gene: TRBV10-3; CDR3aa: CAIRDSGAAVDTQYF; CDR3nt: TGTGCCATCAGGGACAGTGGGGCCGCCGTCGATACGCAGTATTTT
j_gene: TRBJ2-2; d_gene: .; abundance: .; v_gene: TRBV6-1; CDR3aa: CASGRGISTGELFF; CDR3nt: TGTGCCAGCGGACGGGGGATCAGTACCGGGGAGCTGTTTTTT
j_gene: TRBJ2-7; d_gene: .; abundance: .; v_gene: TRBV4-1; CDR3aa: CASSQAQGTSYEQYF; CDR3nt: TGCGCCAGCAGCCAAGCACAGGGAACATCCTACGAGCAGTACTTC
j_gene: TRBJ1-1; d_gene: .; abundance: .; v_gene: TRBV27; CDR3aa: CASSFAGDTEAFF; CDR3nt: TGTGCCAGCAGTTTTGCAGGGGACACTGAAGCTTTCTTT
j_gene: TRBJ2-1; d_gene: TRBD1; abundance: .; v_gene: TRBV25-1; CDR3aa: CASSHPRTGGAYNEQFF; CDR3nt: TGTGCCAGCAGTCACCCTCGGACAGGGGGCGCGTACAATGAGCAGTTCTTC
j_gene: TRBJ2-3; d_gene: .; abundance: .; v_gene: TRBV11-2; CDR3aa: CASSLDLSGSTDTQYF; CDR3nt: TGTGCCAGCAGCTTAGATCTGAGCGGGTCCACAGATACGCAGTATTTT
j_gene: TRBJ1-1; d_gene: TRBD1; abundance: once; v_gene: TRBV2; CDR3aa: CASRSDRAWNTEAFF; CDR3nt: TGTGCCAGCAGGTCCGACAGGGCTTGGAACACTGAAGCTTTCTTT
j_gene: TRBJ2-7; d_gene: TRBD2; abundance: .; v_gene: TRBV6-1; CDR3aa: CASTSGGAGYEQYF; CDR3nt: TGTGCCAGCACCTCCGGGGGGGCCGGCTACGAGCAGTACTTC
j_gene: TRBJ1-6; d_gene: TRBD1; abundance: .; v_gene: TRBV4-2; CDR3aa: CASSQVTGGTSNSPLHF; CDR3nt: TGTGCCAGCAGCCAGGTTACAGGGGGCACTAGTAATTCACCCCTCCACTTT
j_gene: TRBJ2-1; d_gene: TRBD2; abundance: .; v_gene: TRBV18; CDR3aa: CASSPSGGANEQFF; CDR3nt: TGTGCCAGCTCACCAAGCGGGGGGGCCAATGAGCAGTTCTTC
j_gene: TRBJ2-7; d_gene: .; abundance: few; v_gene: TRBV6-6; CDR3aa: CASSPTGLYEQYF; CDR3nt: TGTGCCAGCAGCCCTACAGGGTTGTACGAGCAGTACTTC
j_gene: TRBJ2-5; d_gene: .; abundance: .; v_gene: TRBV5-8; CDR3aa: CASSLDRMREARETQYF; CDR3nt: TGTGCCAGCAGCTTGGACAGAATGAGAGAAGCAAGGGAGACCCAGTACTTC
j_gene: TRBJ2-7; d_gene: .; abundance: .; v_gene: TRBV27; CDR3aa: CASSLGYRGYEQYF; CDR3nt: TGTGCCAGCAGTTTAGGATACCGAGGCTACGAGCAGTACTTC
j_gene: TRBJ2-1; d_gene: TRBD1; abundance: .; v_gene: TRBV5-1; CDR3aa: CASSFDRGGTNEQFF; CDR3nt: TGCGCCAGCAGTTTCGACAGGGGTGGCACCAATGAGCAGTTCTTC
j_gene: TRBJ2-7; d_gene: TRBD1; abundance: .; v_gene: TRBV7-9; CDR3aa: CASSGTGGEWEQYF; CDR3nt: TGTGCCAGCAGCGGGACAGGGGGCGAGTGGGAGCAGTACTTC
j_gene: TRBJ1-5; d_gene: .; abundance: .; v_gene: TRBV5-4; CDR3aa: CASSLGGQVNSNQPQHF; CDR3nt: TGTGCCAGCAGCTTGGGTGGGCAGGTAAATAGCAATCAGCCCCAGCATTTT
j_gene: TRBJ1-2; d_gene: TRBD1; abundance: .; v_gene: TRBV27; CDR3aa: CASSHTQGDEAGYTF; CDR3nt: TGTGCCAGCAGCCATACCCAGGGGGACGAGGCTGGCTACACCTTC
j_gene: TRBJ2-7; d_gene: .; abundance: .; v_gene: TRBV28; CDR3aa: CASIRGGLNEQYF; CDR3nt: TGTGCCAGCATAAGGGGTGGTTTGAACGAGCAGTACTTC
j_gene: TRBJ1-1; d_gene: TRBD1; abundance: .; v_gene: TRBV5-8; CDR3aa: CASIRQGVTEAFF; CDR3nt: TGTGCCAGCATCAGGCAGGGGGTGACTGAAGCTTTCTTT
j_gene: TRBJ1-1; d_gene: .; abundance: .; v_gene: TRBV18; CDR3aa: CASSPSTDLYTEAFF; CDR3nt: TGTGCCAGCTCACCTTCGACAGATTTATACACTGAAGCTTTCTTT
j_gene: TRBJ2-1; d_gene: TRBD2; abundance: .; v_gene: TRBV27; CDR3aa: CASSLKTGGTYNEQFF; CDR3nt: TGTGCCAGCAGTTTAAAGACGGGAGGGACCTACAATGAGCAGTTCTTC
j_gene: TRBJ1-6; d_gene: TRBD1; abundance: .; v_gene: TRBV18; CDR3aa: CASSPGQGASPLHF; CDR3nt: TGTGCCAGCTCACCTGGCCAGGGGGCCTCACCCCTCCACTTT
j_gene: TRBJ1-4; d_gene: .; abundance: .; v_gene: TRBV11-2; CDR3aa: CASSLGGAEKLFF; CDR3nt: TGTGCCAGCAGCTTGGGCGGGGCTGAAAAACTGTTTTTT